Presented here are 22 T cell receptor beta chains from one specimen sequenced in a study of shared clonotypes between healthy human individuals. Some clones are missing from TCRdb's copy, which holds only in-frame ones; the method was immunoSEQ multiplex PCR. Of around 1.4 million clones listed, approximately 98.5% are singletons. The specimen was naive CD4+ T cells sorted from blood. Subset defined: CD45RA+ positively selected. These receptors came from a man younger than 40 in good health.

This chain connects TRBV29-1 to TRBJ2-2; 7 bases are shared with TRBD2. J lost 2 bases, V lost 7 bases, and 4 bases had no gene match. The germline gives CDR1 SQVTM, CDR2 ANQGSEA. The CDR3 is 13 amino acids. For the CDR3, the DNA is TGCAGCGCGGGACTATTTAACACCGGGGAGCTGTTTTTT. Translating gives CSAGLFNTGELFF.

This sequence joins TRBV29-1 and TRBJ1-5, with TRBD1 matching over 7 bases. V dropped 5 bases and J dropped 7; count of bases not matched to a gene: 8. The CDR3 has 13 residues. CDR1 SQVTM and CDR2 ANQGSEA come from the germline V gene. CDR3: CSVKTGDGQPQHF. In DNA, the CDR3 is TGCAGCGTTAAAACAGGGGACGGGCAGCCCCAGCATTTT.

The V gene is TRBV30, the J gene TRBJ2-7, with D tentatively TRBD1 or TRBD2 (5 bases each). The V end was cut by 4 bases, the J end by 6 bases, with 28 bases between. Germline CDR1 GTSNPN, CDR2 SVGIG (reference sequence). This CDR3 has 17 amino acids. The CDR3 bases are TGTGCCTGGATCCCGGGCAGGGCCTCCCTCCGCGGGCCCGAGCAGTACTTC. The encoded protein is CAWIPGRASLRGPEQYF.

The CDR3 DNA reads as TGTGCCAGTAGCCCCCGGGCCACGCTCGGACCCCAGCATTTT. It encodes CASSPRATLGPQHF. The rearrangement uses TRBV19 and TRBJ1-5; D uncertain. This CDR3 region has 14 residues. V lost 6 bases to trimming and J lost 10 bases, with 19 bases between them. Germline V gene data show CDR1 as LNHDA and CDR2 as SQIVND (reference sequence).

J is TRBJ2-7 and V is TRBV10-3, with TRBD2 matching over 13 bases. Trimming at V came to 6 bases and at J to 5 bases, leaving 7 bases not matched to a gene. The V gene's germline CDR1 is ENHRY and CDR2 SYGVKD. The length of the CDR3 is 15 residues. The CDR3 reads CAISAIGLAGDEQYF. The CDR3 nucleotides read TGTGCCATCAGCGCGATCGGACTAGCGGGAGACGAGCAGTACTTC.

CDR3 sequence (DNA): TGCGCCAGCAGCCCAGACGGAGAATCTGGAAACACCATATATTTT. Its translation is CASSPDGESGNTIYF. V usage is TRBV5-1 and J usage is TRBJ1-3; D remains unclear. CDR1 is SGHRS, CDR2 YFSETQ, per germline. V was shortened by 4 bases and J by 1 base, with 12 bases between the two germline ends. The CDR3 runs to 15 residues.

This clone showed up just once. Compared with germline, one end of the junction differs, possibly owing to a read error. The chain uses TRBV2 and TRBJ2-1; 10 bases align to TRBD2. Germline V gene data show CDR1 as SNHLY and CDR2 as FYNNEI. The CDR3 length is 11 residues. CDR3 sequence reads: CASRITSGMIF. CDR3 sequence (DNA): TGTGCCAGCAGGATCACTAGCGGGATGATCTTC. Using reference TRBV2 and TRBJ2-1 for the parts outside the CDR3, the full variable domain is EPEVTQTPSHQVTQMGQEVILRCVPISNHLYFYWYRQILGQKVEFLVSFYNNEISEKSEIFDDQFSVERPDGSNFTLKIRSTKLEDSAMYFCASRITSGMIFGPGTRLTVL.

V usage is TRBV19 and J usage is TRBJ2-1; D is undetermined. V shed 6 bases and J shed 4 bases, with 7 bases lying between them. The length of the CDR3 is 12 residues. Germline values: CDR1 LNHDA, CDR2 SQIVND (reference sequence). The CDR3 nucleotides are TGTGCCAGTAGCCGAGAATACAATGAGCAGTTCTTC. It codes for CASSREYNEQFF.

The chain has TRBV11-2 and TRBJ2-7; D perhaps matches TRBD1 (5 bases). Germline loops: CDR1 SGHAT, CDR2 FQNNGV. The CDR3 runs to 13 residues. V was cut by 7 bases and J by 2 bases, with 12 bases left in between. DNA for the CDR3: TGTGCCAGCACCCAAGGCAGGGCCTACGAGCAGTACTTC. It specifies CASTQGRAYEQYF.

This chain links TRBV10-1 with TRBJ2-1, with 8 bases aligning to TRBD2. Per the germline V gene, CDR1 is WNHNN and CDR2 is SYGVQD (reference sequence). The CDR3 is 14 residues long. J lost 6 bases, V lost 5 bases, and 6 bases had no gene match. The CDR3 reads CASSKTSVVNEQFF. DNA of the CDR3: TGCGCCAGCAGTAAGACTAGCGTGGTCAATGAGCAGTTCTTC.

The CDR3 nucleotides are TGCACCAGCAGCCAAGTATGGGGGAGACCAAGGGGGCCCAATGAGCAGTTCTTC. Residues: CTSSQVWGRPRGPNEQFF. This chain uses TRBV1 with TRBJ2-1; the table's D call, TRBD1, has no DNA check behind it. TRBV1 is a listed pseudogene. The CDR3 sequence is 18 residues long.

This chain links TRBV5-6 with TRBJ2-7, with D unclear. The germline CDR1 and CDR2 sequences are SGHDT and YYEEEE. CDR3 length equals 13 residues. Trimming shortened V by 4 bases and J by 3 bases, and 11 bases separated the two germline ends. Written as DNA, the CDR3 is TGTGCCAGCAGCCCAGACGGGCGCTACGAGCAGTACTTC. It encodes CASSPDGRYEQYF.

The rearrangement joins TRBV7-9 to TRBJ2-5, with D tentatively TRBD1 (6 bases). Germline CDR1 reads SEHNR; CDR2 reads FQNEAQ (reference sequence). The CDR3 is made up of 14 amino acids. Trimming shortened V by 4 bases and J by 4 bases, and 13 bases separated the two germline ends. The CDR3 DNA is TGTGCCAGCAGCTCTATGGGGGCTGGAGAGACCCAGTACTTC. Translation: CASSSMGAGETQYF.

The chain carries TRBV9 and TRBJ2-2; D gene ambiguous. This CDR3 is built from 14 residues. The germline V gene has CDR1 SGDLS and CDR2 YYNGEE. The V end lost 4 bases, the J end lost 5 bases, and 12 bases lay between the germline ends. CDR3 in amino acids: CASSSQVGTGELFF. The CDR3 nucleotides are TGTGCCAGCAGCTCCCAGGTAGGGACCGGGGAGCTGTTTTTT.

CDR3 amino acids: CASSSPGTSVYTQYF. The CDR3 DNA reads TGTGCCAGCAGCTCGCCCGGGACTAGCGTTTATACGCAGTATTTT. The rearrangement joins TRBV11-2 to TRBJ2-3, with 10 nucleotides matching TRBD2. V lost 4 bases to trimming and J lost 7 bases; unmatched junction nucleotides: 8. Germline V gene data show CDR1 as SGHAT and CDR2 as FQNNGV. The CDR3 has 15 amino acids.

This CDR3 is CASSEEATIHYGYTF. In nucleotides, the CDR3 is TGTGCCAGCAGTGAAGAGGCAACGATTCACTATGGCTACACCTTC. The chain recombines TRBV6-1 with TRBJ1-2; D call uncertain. V lost 1 base and J 3 bases, leaving 12 bases between the germline ends. The germline CDR1 and CDR2 sequences are MNHNS and SASEGT. CDR3 length: 15 residues.

V gene TRBV4-1 combines with J gene TRBJ2-2; D may be TRBD2 (5 bases). The CDR3 contains 15 residues. The germline V and J ends were trimmed by 0 bases and 5 bases, with 10 bases remaining between them. Per germline, CDR1 MGHRA and CDR2 YSYEKL. CDR3 DNA sequence: TGCGCCAGCAGCCAAGAAGTGGGAGAGACCGGGGAGCTGTTTTTT. Translation gives CASSQEVGETGELFF.

The chain links TRBV9 to TRBJ2-2, with 9 bases matching TRBD1. J was trimmed by 2 bases and V by 4 bases; bases with no gene match: 9. The germline CDR1 and CDR2 sequences are SGDLS and YYNGEE. The CDR3 totals 17 residues. DNA of the CDR3: TGTGCCAGCAGCCTGAAAAGGACAGGGGACAACACCGGGGAGCTGTTTTTT. Its protein is CASSLKRTGDNTGELFF.

This chain uses TRBV5-5 with TRBJ2-2; D not certain. V lost 2 bases and J 1 base, leaving 3 bases between the germline ends. The CDR3 is 13 amino acids. Germline V gives CDR1 SGHKS, CDR2 YYEKEE (reference sequence). The CDR3 region has the DNA TGTGCCAGCAGCTTTGGGAACACCGGGGAGCTGTTTTTT. This sequence encodes CASSFGNTGELFF.

V gene TRBV5-1 combines with J gene TRBJ2-7; 7 bases agree with TRBD1. There are 14 residues in the CDR3. Trimming cost V 5 bases and J 1 base; bases outside gene matches: 6. Germline V gene data show CDR1 as SGHRS and CDR2 as YFSETQ. The CDR3 loop is CASRDRESSYEQYF. DNA for the CDR3: TGCGCCAGCAGAGACAGGGAAAGTTCCTACGAGCAGTACTTC.

On this clone itself: Other DNA sequences from this sample encode an identical CDR3 as well. The genes are TRBV28 and TRBJ1-2; no clear D gene. The CDR3 is made up of 13 amino acids. V was pared by 6 bases and J by 5 bases, with 13 bases between. Germline loops: CDR1 MDHEN, CDR2 SYDVKM. The CDR3 loop reads CASSLLGDYGYTF. CDR3 DNA: TGTGCCAGCAGCCTCCTGGGTGATTATGGCTACACCTTC.

The CDR3 DNA reads as TGTGCCAGTCGCCCGAGGGGGACCGGGGAGCTGTTTTTT. This gives the protein CASRPRGTGELFF. The chain couples TRBV19 to TRBJ2-2; a weak D match, TRBD1 (6 bases). The CDR3 is made up of 13 amino acids. V was trimmed by 8 bases and J by 5 bases, leaving 12 bases between them. CDR1 and CDR2 from the germline V gene are LNHDA and SQIVND (reference sequence).